These T cell receptor beta chains were read from a single sample in a study of T-cell memory formation after mild COVID-19. A single record per CDR3 protein comes from TCRdb applying MiXCR to the 5' RACE reads. The data show approximately 190,000 distinct CDR3 sequences, with about 18% seen just once and 2% to 3% held by the top ten. Sequenced sample: PBMCs or a T cell subset sorted from them (not recorded which). Receptors originate from an adult woman who had mild COVID-19 (a few samples of this study predate the infection). Cell type and time point are not known. The CDR3 runs from the conserved cysteine through the conserved F or W. The order of the fields is CDR3 protein, CDR3 DNA, CDR3 length, V gene, D gene, clone size, J gene. The D gene is left open where the match is weak. Size tells how often a clone was seen (once, few, many) or the class of an expanded clone, and some rows leave it out.

CDR3 protein: CASTDGLNYEQYF
CDR3 DNA: TGTGCCAGCACAGACGGTCTGAACTACGAGCAGTACTTC
CDR3 length: 13
V gene: TRBV27
D gene: .
clone size: .
J gene: TRBJ2-7

CDR3 protein: CSVVQLQGGELFF
CDR3 DNA: TGCAGCGTTGTACAGCTTCAAGGCGGGGAGCTGTTTTTT
CDR3 length: 13
V gene: TRBV29-1
D gene: .
clone size: many
J gene: TRBJ2-2

CDR3 protein: CASTGDRPFF
CDR3 DNA: TGTGCCAGCACCGGGGACAGGCCCTTCTTT
CDR3 length: 10
V gene: TRBV7-9
D gene: TRBD1
clone size: few
J gene: TRBJ1-1

CDR3 protein: CASSAQQEFSYEQYF
CDR3 DNA: TGTGCCAGCAGCGCCCAACAGGAATTCAGCTACGAGCAGTACTTC
CDR3 length: 15
V gene: TRBV21-1
D gene: .
clone size: .
J gene: TRBJ2-7

CDR3 protein: CASTTGQGNYGYTF
CDR3 DNA: TGTGCCAGTACTACGGGACAGGGGAACTATGGCTACACCTTC
CDR3 length: 14
V gene: TRBV19
D gene: TRBD1
clone size: few
J gene: TRBJ1-2

CDR3 protein: CAISESGYEQYF
CDR3 DNA: TGTGCCATCAGTGAGTCGGGGTACGAGCAGTACTTC
CDR3 length: 12
V gene: TRBV10-3
D gene: .
clone size: many
J gene: TRBJ2-7

CDR3 protein: CSVSRGGDTQYF
CDR3 DNA: TGCAGTGTTTCTCGAGGCGGAGATACGCAGTATTTT
CDR3 length: 12
V gene: TRBV20-1
D gene: .
clone size: many
J gene: TRBJ2-3

CDR3 protein: CAWSVGRGPYEQYF
CDR3 DNA: TGTGCCTGGAGTGTCGGCAGGGGGCCTTACGAGCAGTACTTC
CDR3 length: 14
V gene: TRBV30
D gene: TRBD1
clone size: .
J gene: TRBJ2-7

CDR3 protein: CASRQSLDRNTEAFF
CDR3 DNA: TGTGCCAGCAGACAATCCCTCGACAGGAACACTGAAGCTTTCTTT
CDR3 length: 15
V gene: TRBV7-3
D gene: .
clone size: .
J gene: TRBJ1-1

CDR3 protein: CASSLEGSPYNEQFF
CDR3 DNA: TGCGCCAGCAGCTTGGAAGGGAGCCCCTACAATGAGCAGTTCTTC
CDR3 length: 15
V gene: TRBV5-1
D gene: .
clone size: once
J gene: TRBJ2-1

CDR3 protein: CASRDEGLPSGTEAFF
CDR3 DNA: TGCGCCAGCAGGGATGAGGGACTTCCATCGGGCACTGAAGCTTTCTTT
CDR3 length: 16
V gene: TRBV5-1
D gene: .
clone size: .
J gene: TRBJ1-1

CDR3 protein: CASSLGLDSPLHF
CDR3 DNA: TGTGCCAGCAGTTTAGGTTTAGATTCACCCCTCCACTTT
CDR3 length: 13
V gene: TRBV12-3/TRBV12-4
D gene: .
clone size: few
J gene: TRBJ1-6

CDR3 protein: CASSLGDRGFSYNSPLHF
CDR3 DNA: TGTGCCAGCAGCTTAGGGGACAGGGGGTTCTCCTATAATTCACCCCTCCACTTT
CDR3 length: 18
V gene: TRBV7-6
D gene: TRBD1
clone size: few
J gene: TRBJ1-6

CDR3 protein: CASSLGQITSTDTQYF
CDR3 DNA: TGCGCCAGCAGCCTCGGACAGATAACTAGCACAGATACGCAGTATTTT
CDR3 length: 16
V gene: TRBV5-1
D gene: .
clone size: few
J gene: TRBJ2-3

CDR3 protein: CASSKGVAGQMGIAEAFF
CDR3 DNA: TGTGCCAGCAGCAAGGGGGTAGCAGGGCAAATGGGGATTGCTGAAGCTTTCTTT
CDR3 length: 18
V gene: TRBV21-1
D gene: .
clone size: few
J gene: TRBJ1-1

CDR3 protein: CATSARPGRTSWETQYF
CDR3 DNA: TGTGCCACCAGTGCCCGCCCAGGCAGGACCTCTTGGGAGACCCAGTACTTC
CDR3 length: 17
V gene: TRBV24-1
D gene: .
clone size: .
J gene: TRBJ2-5

CDR3 protein: CASSLDGQGAREGSYGYTF
CDR3 DNA: TGCGCCAGCAGCTTGGACGGACAGGGGGCGCGAGAGGGGTCCTATGGCTACACCTTC
CDR3 length: 19
V gene: TRBV5-1
D gene: TRBD1
clone size: .
J gene: TRBJ1-2

CDR3 protein: CASRLDISGNTIYF
CDR3 DNA: TGTGCCAGCAGACTCGACATCTCTGGAAACACCATATATTTT
CDR3 length: 14
V gene: TRBV6-1
D gene: .
clone size: few
J gene: TRBJ1-3

CDR3 protein: CSVGGRDYGYTF
CDR3 DNA: TGCAGCGTTGGGGGCAGGGACTATGGCTACACCTTC
CDR3 length: 12
V gene: TRBV29-1
D gene: .
clone size: .
J gene: TRBJ1-2

CDR3 protein: CASSTVENQHNYGYTF
CDR3 DNA: TGTGCCAGCAGTACGGTGGAAAACCAACATAACTATGGCTACACCTTC
CDR3 length: 16
V gene: TRBV6-5
D gene: .
clone size: .
J gene: TRBJ1-2

CDR3 protein: CSAVPEAFF
CDR3 DNA: TGCAGTGCTGTCCCTGAAGCTTTCTTT
CDR3 length: 9
V gene: TRBV20-1
D gene: .
clone size: few
J gene: TRBJ1-1

CDR3 protein: CASSLDLGGKAYNEQFF
CDR3 DNA: TGTGCCAGCAGCTTAGATCTCGGCGGAAAAGCCTACAATGAGCAGTTCTTC
CDR3 length: 17
V gene: TRBV11-3
D gene: .
clone size: few
J gene: TRBJ2-1

CDR3 protein: CASSLDTGTKGFGYTF
CDR3 DNA: TGCGCCAGCAGCCTGGATACCGGGACGAAAGGGTTTGGCTACACCTTC
CDR3 length: 16
V gene: TRBV5-1
D gene: .
clone size: .
J gene: TRBJ1-2

CDR3 protein: CSESGRAYDEQFF
CDR3 DNA: TGCAGCGAGAGCGGGAGGGCCTACGATGAGCAGTTCTTC
CDR3 length: 13
V gene: TRBV29-1
D gene: TRBD2
clone size: .
J gene: TRBJ2-1

CDR3 protein: CASSVRQVDQPQHF
CDR3 DNA: TGTGCCAGCAGCGTAAGACAGGTAGATCAGCCCCAGCATTTT
CDR3 length: 14
V gene: TRBV5-6
D gene: .
clone size: .
J gene: TRBJ1-5

CDR3 protein: CASSLVVGPVGYTF
CDR3 DNA: TGTGCCAGCAGCTTAGTGGTGGGACCGGTGGGCTACACCTTC
CDR3 length: 14
V gene: TRBV11-1
D gene: .
clone size: .
J gene: TRBJ1-2

CDR3 protein: CASSYTGTASEAFF
CDR3 DNA: TGTGCCAGCAGTTACACCGGGACCGCCTCAGAAGCTTTCTTT
CDR3 length: 14
V gene: TRBV6-5
D gene: .
clone size: .
J gene: TRBJ1-1

CDR3 protein: CASSSGTSGSSTDTQYF
CDR3 DNA: TGCGCCAGCAGTTCCGGGACTAGCGGGTCTAGCACAGATACGCAGTATTTT
CDR3 length: 17
V gene: TRBV5-1
D gene: TRBD2
clone size: .
J gene: TRBJ2-3

CDR3 protein: CASSTPATDTQYF
CDR3 DNA: TGTGCCAGCAGTACCCCGGCGACAGATACGCAGTATTTT
CDR3 length: 13
V gene: TRBV6-2/TRBV6-3
D gene: .
clone size: few
J gene: TRBJ2-3

CDR3 protein: CSAKAGGNTGELFF
CDR3 DNA: TGCAGTGCCAAAGCGGGGGGCAACACCGGGGAGCTGTTTTTT
CDR3 length: 14
V gene: TRBV20-1
D gene: TRBD2
clone size: .
J gene: TRBJ2-2

CDR3 protein: CASTRLAGGPDTQYF
CDR3 DNA: TGTGCCAGCACACGACTAGCGGGAGGGCCGGATACGCAGTATTTT
CDR3 length: 15
V gene: TRBV7-9
D gene: TRBD2
clone size: few
J gene: TRBJ2-3

CDR3 protein: CSAMPGQGAGGNEKLFF
CDR3 DNA: TGCAGTGCTATGCCGGGACAGGGGGCCGGGGGTAATGAAAAACTGTTTTTT
CDR3 length: 17
V gene: TRBV20-1
D gene: TRBD1
clone size: .
J gene: TRBJ1-4

CDR3 protein: CASSPTSGRADTQYF
CDR3 DNA: TGTGCCAGCAGCCCGACTAGCGGGAGGGCAGATACGCAGTATTTT
CDR3 length: 15
V gene: TRBV9
D gene: TRBD2
clone size: many
J gene: TRBJ2-3

CDR3 protein: CATTRPVRELFF
CDR3 DNA: TGTGCCACGACACGGCCCGTCCGGGAGCTGTTTTTT
CDR3 length: 12
V gene: TRBV6-2/TRBV6-3
D gene: .
clone size: few
J gene: TRBJ2-2

CDR3 protein: CASSLALGSPLNF
CDR3 DNA: TGTGCCAGCAGTTTAGCGCTAGGGTCTCCCCTCAATTTC
CDR3 length: 13
V gene: TRBV12-3/TRBV12-4
D gene: .
clone size: few
J gene: TRBJ2-7

CDR3 protein: CATSRDLGHVYTF
CDR3 DNA: TGTGCCACCAGCAGAGATCTTGGACACGTCTACACCTTC
CDR3 length: 13
V gene: TRBV15
D gene: .
clone size: .
J gene: TRBJ1-2

CDR3 protein: CASSTHGTPPDTQYF
CDR3 DNA: TGTGCCAGCAGCACCCACGGGACCCCGCCAGATACGCAGTATTTT
CDR3 length: 15
V gene: TRBV7-3
D gene: .
clone size: few
J gene: TRBJ2-3

CDR3 protein: CSARDRASLRNEQFF
CDR3 DNA: TGCAGTGCAAGAGATCGGGCTAGTCTACGGAATGAGCAGTTCTTC
CDR3 length: 15
V gene: TRBV20-1
D gene: .
clone size: .
J gene: TRBJ2-1

CDR3 protein: CASSGTYWGEQYF
CDR3 DNA: TGTGCCAGCAGCGGAACCTACTGGGGCGAGCAGTACTTC
CDR3 length: 13
V gene: TRBV9
D gene: .
clone size: many
J gene: TRBJ2-7

CDR3 protein: CASSGGPGDYSNQPQHF
CDR3 DNA: TGTGCCAGCAGTGGGGGGCCTGGGGATTATAGCAATCAGCCCCAGCATTTT
CDR3 length: 17
V gene: TRBV25-1
D gene: .
clone size: few
J gene: TRBJ1-5